The 20 T cell receptor beta chains reported below all come from one sample, sequenced in a study of T cells expressing NK-cell markers. Following a re-call of the 5' RACE reads, TCRdb has one entry per CDR3 protein and lacks DNA. This table lists about 260,000 distinct CDR3 sequences. The sample consisted of blood T cells: a sorted CD56 or NKG2C T cell subset, CD4+ or CD8+ T cells, or bulk PBMC T cells (not recorded which). The receptors were gathered from a man between 18 and 29 years old in good health.

The chain has TRBV12-3 or TRBV12-4 and TRBJ2-1; the TCRdb call, TRBD2, lacks DNA for checking. This CDR3 comprises 11 residues. The CDR3 reads CASSFAGPRVF.

This sequence joins TRBV20-1 and TRBJ2-1; with no DNA, the TCRdb D assignment of TRBD1 cannot be verified. The CDR3 sequence is 13 residues long. Germline V gene data show CDR1 as DFQATT and CDR2 as SNEGSKA (reference sequence). The CDR3 here is CSAVGLSDNEQFF.

V gene TRBV20-1 combines with J gene TRBJ2-5; without DNA, the TCRdb call of TRBD1 cannot be checked. CDR3 length: 14 residues. Germline V CDR1 and CDR2: DFQATT, SNEGSKA (reference sequence). CDR3 region: CSASRAGTPETQYF.

The CDR3 spells CASSLIGGDTQYF. The chain has TRBV5-4 and TRBJ2-3; the D gene TCRdb calls, TRBD1, cannot be checked with no DNA. Germline CDR1 reads SGHNT; CDR2 reads YYREEE (reference sequence). The CDR3 consists of 13 residues.

V is TRBV6-4 and J is TRBJ2-3; TCRdb returns TRBD1, unconfirmable since there is no DNA. This CDR3 spans 14 amino acids. Germline V gives CDR1 MRHNA, CDR2 SNTAGT. CDR3 residues: CASSEDRGSDTQYF.

This sequence joins TRBV20-1 and TRBJ2-1; the TCRdb D gene call, TRBD1, has no DNA to confirm it. The CDR3 consists of 14 residues. Per germline, CDR1 DFQATT and CDR2 SNEGSKA (reference sequence). Here the CDR3 reads CSAREDRRYNEQFF.

The chain couples TRBV19 to TRBJ2-3; with no DNA, the TCRdb D assignment of TRBD2 cannot be verified. The germline CDR1 and CDR2 sequences are LNHDA and SQIVND (reference sequence). This CDR3 region has 19 residues. The CDR3: CASSALGDGLAESTDTQYF.

This chain connects TRBV3-1 to TRBJ2-1; TCRdb gives TRBD1 as the D gene, but with no DNA this cannot be confirmed. In germline, CDR1 is LGHDT, CDR2 YNNKEL (reference sequence). The CDR3 loop spans 12 amino acids. The CDR3: CASGGGTDEQFF.

The chain joins TRBV29-1 to TRBJ2-1; TCRdb's D call of TRBD1 is untestable without DNA. The CDR3 has 15 residues. Germline values: CDR1 SQVTM, CDR2 ANQGSEA. The CDR3 loop is CSTQDPAGVYNEQFF.

J is TRBJ2-1 and V is TRBV7-9; TCRdb selects TRBD1, and the lack of DNA leaves this call unchecked. The CDR3 contains 15 residues. Germline V gene sequence: CDR1 SEHNR, CDR2 FQNEAQ (reference sequence). CDR3 sequence: CASRPRTDPENEQFF. The full variable domain, its missing parts supplied by reference TRBV7-9 and TRBJ2-1, is DTGVSQNPRHKITKRGQNVTFRCDPISEHNRLYWYRQTLGQGPEFLTYFQNEAQLEKSRLLSDRFSAERPKGSFSTLEIQRTEQGDSAMYLCASRPRTDPENEQFFGPGTRLTVL.

This chain connects TRBV12-3 or TRBV12-4 to TRBJ1-1; there is no DNA to check the TCRdb D call of TRBD1. This CDR3 region has 14 residues. The CDR3 region is CATKFGGGDTEAFF.

The chain carries TRBV20-1 and TRBJ2-1; with no DNA, the TCRdb D assignment of TRBD2 cannot be verified. Germline V CDR1 and CDR2: DFQATT, SNEGSKA (reference sequence). This CDR3 has 16 amino acids. CDR3 amino acids: CSARGRGLAGVNEQFF.

J is TRBJ2-2 and V is TRBV11-3; TCRdb selects TRBD1, and the lack of DNA leaves this call unchecked. CDR3 size: 15 residues. Germline V CDR1 and CDR2: SGHNT, YENEEA. The CDR3 sequence: CASSRQGARTGELFF.

This chain links TRBV5-6 with TRBJ2-3; TCRdb calls TRBD1, which cannot be checked without DNA. This CDR3 has 17 amino acids. Germline lookup yields CDR1 SGHDT and CDR2 YYEEEE. The CDR3 protein is CASSPSGGRLSTDTQYF.

This sequence joins TRBV20-1 and TRBJ2-5. The CDR3 totals 13 residues. CDR1 DFQATT and CDR2 SNEGSKA come from the germline V gene (reference sequence). The CDR3 sequence is CSARVPERETQYF.

V and J are TRBV7-2 and TRBJ1-6. The germline V gene encodes CDR1 SGHTA and CDR2 FQGNSA. CDR3 length: 16 residues. This chain's CDR3 is CASSFPGNPYNSPLHF.

The chain links TRBV6-5 to TRBJ1-1; the TRBD1 assignment by TCRdb is unverifiable without DNA. Germline V lookup: CDR1 MNHEY, CDR2 SVGAGI. The CDR3 contains 16 residues. This CDR3 is CASSFRDTVMNTEAFF.

The chain carries TRBV7-9 and TRBJ2-7; no DNA is available, so the TRBD2 call from TCRdb remains unchecked. The CDR3 covers 15 residues. In germline, CDR1 is SEHNR, CDR2 FQNEAQ (reference sequence). The CDR3 here is CASSPRPLLPHEQYF.

The chain recombines TRBV18 with TRBJ1-6. Germline V CDR1 and CDR2: KGHSH, LQKENI. The CDR3 spans 11 residues. The CDR3 spells CASSPGAPLHF.

The chain recombines TRBV5-1 with TRBJ2-5; the TCRdb D gene call, TRBD2, has no DNA to confirm it. CDR1 and CDR2 (germline): SGHRS, YFSETQ. The CDR3 is made up of 16 amino acids. The CDR3 spells CASRSGASGFQETQYF.